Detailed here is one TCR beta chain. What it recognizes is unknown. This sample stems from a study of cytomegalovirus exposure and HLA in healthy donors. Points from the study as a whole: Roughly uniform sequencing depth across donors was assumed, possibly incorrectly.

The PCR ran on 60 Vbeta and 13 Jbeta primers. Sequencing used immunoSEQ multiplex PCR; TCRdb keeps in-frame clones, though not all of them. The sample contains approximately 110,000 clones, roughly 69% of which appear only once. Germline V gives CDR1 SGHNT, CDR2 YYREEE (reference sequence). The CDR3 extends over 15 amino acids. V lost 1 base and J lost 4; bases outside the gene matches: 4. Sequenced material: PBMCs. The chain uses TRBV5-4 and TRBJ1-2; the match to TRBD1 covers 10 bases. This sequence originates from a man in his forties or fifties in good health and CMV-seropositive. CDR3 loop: CASSLRTGGGYGYTF. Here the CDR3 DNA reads TGTGCCAGCAGCTTGAGGACAGGGGGAGGCTATGGCTACACCTTC.